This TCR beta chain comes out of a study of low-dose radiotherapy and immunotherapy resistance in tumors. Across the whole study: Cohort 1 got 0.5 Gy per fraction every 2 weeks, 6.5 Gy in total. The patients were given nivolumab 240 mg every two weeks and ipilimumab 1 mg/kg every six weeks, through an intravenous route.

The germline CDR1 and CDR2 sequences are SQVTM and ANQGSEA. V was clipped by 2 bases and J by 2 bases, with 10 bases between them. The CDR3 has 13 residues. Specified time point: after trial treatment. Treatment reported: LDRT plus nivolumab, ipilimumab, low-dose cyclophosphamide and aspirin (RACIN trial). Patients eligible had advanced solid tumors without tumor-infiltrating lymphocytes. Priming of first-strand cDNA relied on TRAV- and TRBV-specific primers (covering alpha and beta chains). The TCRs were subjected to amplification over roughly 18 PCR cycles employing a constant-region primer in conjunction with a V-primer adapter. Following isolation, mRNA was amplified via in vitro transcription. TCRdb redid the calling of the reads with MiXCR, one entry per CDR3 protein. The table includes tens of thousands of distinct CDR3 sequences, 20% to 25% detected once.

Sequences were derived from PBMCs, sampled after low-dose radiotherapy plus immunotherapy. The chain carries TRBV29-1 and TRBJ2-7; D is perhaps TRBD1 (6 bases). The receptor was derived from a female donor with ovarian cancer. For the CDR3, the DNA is TGCAGCGTTGAAAGGGACAACACCTACGAGCAGTACTTC. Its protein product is CSVERDNTYEQYF.